Following are 26 T cell receptor beta chains from one sample sequenced in a study of cytomegalovirus exposure and HLA in healthy donors. The PCR ran on 60 Vbeta and 13 Jbeta primers. Only in-frame clones appear in the TCRdb table, and some are missing; sequencing was by immunoSEQ multiplex PCR. Its table lists approximately 100,000 clones. The specimen was PBMCs. Receptors were obtained from a man aged 50 to 60 in good health and CMV-seronegative.

The V call is TRBV6-1, the J call TRBJ1-5, with D possibly TRBD1 on 6 matching bases. V lost 4 bases, J lost 7 bases, and 14 bases lay in between. The CDR3 has 14 amino acids. Germline V gene sequence: CDR1 MNHNS, CDR2 SASEGT. The CDR3 region is CASSAQGTGQPQHF. The CDR3 DNA reads as TGTGCCAGCAGTGCACAGGGAACTGGGCAGCCCCAGCATTTT.

The CDR3 coding sequence is TGTGCCAGTAGTATAGGCAGAGCGTACGAGCAGTACTTC. As protein: CASSIGRAYEQYF. The chain recombines TRBV19 with TRBJ2-7; no definite D call. This CDR3 contains 13 residues. Germline-derived CDR1 and CDR2 are LNHDA and SQIVND (reference sequence). Trimming took 1 base from V and 4 from J, leaving 8 bases between them.

This chain joins TRBV5-6 and TRBJ2-3; 9 bases match TRBD2. CDR3 size: 16 residues. In germline, CDR1 is SGHDT, CDR2 YYEEEE. V dropped 3 bases and J dropped 2; count of bases not matched to a gene: 7. CDR3 coding DNA: TGTGCCAGCAGCTGGATAGCGGGGGCGGCCACAGATACGCAGTATTTT. It translates to CASSWIAGAATDTQYF.

The rearrangement uses TRBV19 and TRBJ1-3; D is undetermined. CDR1 is LNHDA and CDR2 is SQIVND in the germline V gene (reference sequence). The CDR3 runs to 13 residues. Trimming stripped 6 bases from V and 3 bases from J, with 9 bases between. The CDR3 nucleotides read TGTGCCAGTAGACTCGGAGGTGGAAACACCATATATTTT. It encodes CASRLGGGNTIYF. The full variable domain, rest sourced from reference TRBV19 and TRBJ1-3, is DGGITQSPKYLFRKEGQNVTLSCEQNLNHDAMYWYRQDPGQGLRLIYYSQIVNDFQKGDIAEGYSVSREKKESFPLTVTSAQKNPTAFYLCASRLGGGNTIYFGEGSWLTVV.

The chain recombines TRBV5-4 with TRBJ1-1; no clear D. CDR1 SGHNT and CDR2 YYREEE come from the germline V gene (reference sequence). The CDR3 has 14 amino acids. Trimming stripped 0 bases from V and 4 bases from J, with 10 bases between. CDR3 protein: CASSLGNPGTEAFF. CDR3 coding DNA: TGTGCCAGCAGCTTGGGGAACCCGGGCACTGAAGCTTTCTTT.

In the case of this clone: Other DNA variants within this sample encode the same CDR3. The chain has TRBV7-9 and TRBJ2-3; 8 nucleotides match TRBD1. With 3 bases clipped from V and 4 bases from J, the junction kept 0 bases outside the gene matches. Germline CDR1 and CDR2: SEHNR and FQNEAQ (reference sequence). The CDR3 contains 13 residues. Here the CDR3 reads CASSLTGADTQYF. In DNA, the CDR3 is TGTGCCAGCAGCTTGACAGGGGCAGATACGCAGTATTTT.

The J gene is TRBJ2-2, the V gene TRBV5-6, with a weak D call TRBD1 (6 bases). Per germline, CDR1 SGHDT and CDR2 YYEEEE. Trimming left V 0 bases short and J 1 base short, with 13 bases between. This CDR3 has 17 amino acids. CDR3 sequence (DNA): TGTGCCAGCAGCTTGGGGGGGCTCTTCTGGAACACCGGGGAGCTGTTTTTT. Protein: CASSLGGLFWNTGELFF.

The chain employs TRBV18 and TRBJ2-5, with TRBD2 as a possible D gene (5 bases). The J call may be faulty, since TRBJ2-7 better matches the DNA end. CDR3 length equals 14 residues. Looked up from germline, CDR1 is KGHSH and CDR2 is LQKENI. CDR3 protein: CASSPAGNRNEQYF. The CDR3 nucleotides are TGTGCCAGCTCCCCCGCGGGTAACCGCAACGAGCAGTACTTC.

The chain carries TRBV5-1 and TRBJ1-2; 11 bases match TRBD1. CDR1 and CDR2 (germline): SGHRS, YFSETQ. The ends lost 4 bases at V and 7 bases at J; junction bases unmatched: 6. This CDR3 has 14 amino acids. The CDR3 region is CASSPTGTGGGYTF. The DNA for the CDR3 is TGCGCCAGCAGCCCGACGGGGACAGGGGGTGGCTACACCTTC.

The chain uses TRBV7-9 and TRBJ1-1; no firm D call. V gave up 1 base and J gave up 0 bases, with 6 bases separating them. This CDR3 contains 14 residues. In germline, CDR1 is SEHNR, CDR2 FQNEAQ (reference sequence). The CDR3 is CASSLDRLNTEAFF. For the CDR3, the DNA is TGTGCCAGCAGCTTAGACAGATTGAACACTGAAGCTTTCTTT.

The CDR3 sequence: CASSELGGTEAFF. In DNA, the CDR3 is TGTGCCAGCAGTGAATTGGGGGGCACTGAAGCTTTCTTT. The V gene is TRBV6-1, the J gene TRBJ1-1; D is possibly TRBD1 (5 bases). The CDR3 has 13 amino acids. Per germline, CDR1 MNHNS and CDR2 SASEGT. V was clipped by 2 bases and J by 4 bases, with 8 bases between them.

The chain links TRBV6-5 to TRBJ1-2; weak D call: TRBD1 (6 bases). CDR3 length: 13 amino acids. Germline values: CDR1 MNHEY, CDR2 SVGAGI. V lost 6 bases and J 5 bases, leaving 13 bases between the germline ends. The CDR3 here is CASSPKGVYGYTF. The DNA of the CDR3 is TGTGCCAGCAGCCCAAAGGGGGTTTATGGCTACACCTTC.

The chain combines TRBV4-1 with TRBJ1-2; D is uncertain. V was shortened by 1 base and J by 4 bases, with 10 bases between the two germline ends. The CDR3 covers 14 residues. CDR1 and CDR2 from the germline V gene are MGHRA and YSYEKL. DNA of the CDR3: TGCGCCAGCAGCCAAGTGGGCAACAGCTATGGCTACACCTTC. It is translated as CASSQVGNSYGYTF.

V usage is TRBV4-3 and J usage is TRBJ2-1, with 8 bases fitting TRBD1. The CDR3 extends over 16 amino acids. V gave up 0 bases and J gave up 4 bases; unmatched junction bases: 5. The germline V gene has CDR1 LGHNA and CDR2 YSLEER. For the CDR3, the DNA is TGCGCCAGCAGCCAAGAAGCCAGGGGGCTTTACAATGAGCAGTTCTTC. Encoded protein: CASSQEARGLYNEQFF.

V gene TRBV5-4 combines with J gene TRBJ1-1, with a tentative D call TRBD1 (5 bases). Trimming cost V 4 bases and J 0 bases, with 22 bases left between them. This CDR3 region has 18 residues. Germline V lookup: CDR1 SGHNT, CDR2 YYREEE (reference sequence). DNA of the CDR3: TGTGCCAGCAGCATAGATGGGCGGGGCGGGTTTGTGAACACTGAAGCTTTCTTT. Amino acid sequence: CASSIDGRGGFVNTEAFF.

This chain connects TRBV6-5 to TRBJ2-7; 7 nucleotides line up with TRBD1. The V gene's germline CDR1 is MNHEY and CDR2 SVGAGI. J was trimmed by 7 bases and V by 5 bases; bases with no gene match: 11. This CDR3 is built from 14 residues. Written as DNA, the CDR3 is TGTGCCAGCAGTGACGGGACAGAGCAAGTAGAGCAGTACTTC. Protein sequence: CASSDGTEQVEQYF.

V gene TRBV7-3 combines with J gene TRBJ2-7; the D gene is possibly TRBD2 (7 bases). CDR3 length: 15 amino acids. Germline CDR1 reads SGHTA; CDR2 reads FQGTGA. V was pared by 2 bases and J by 2 bases, with 13 bases between. The CDR3 loop reads CASSLFGGGPYEQYF. The CDR3 nucleotides read TGTGCCAGCAGCTTATTTGGCGGGGGCCCCTACGAGCAGTACTTC.

The chain's CDR3 is CASSLARLGRYNEQFF. Written as DNA, the CDR3 is TGTGCCAGCAGCTTGGCCCGGTTAGGGAGGTACAATGAGCAGTTCTTC. V and J are TRBV5-8 and TRBJ2-1, with D possibly TRBD2 on 6 matching bases. CDR1 is SGHTS and CDR2 is YDEGEE in the germline V gene. The V end lost 0 bases, the J end lost 4 bases, and 14 bases lay between the germline ends. This CDR3 region has 16 residues.

The chain employs TRBV19 and TRBJ1-1; D is undetermined. With 7 bases removed from V and 0 bases from J, the gap between germline ends came to 12 bases. Germline lookup yields CDR1 LNHDA and CDR2 SQIVND (reference sequence). The CDR3 contains 14 residues. The DNA for the CDR3 is TGTGCCAGTACTGACTTAAAAATGAACACTGAAGCTTTCTTT. Residues: CASTDLKMNTEAFF.

The rearrangement links TRBV6-5 to TRBJ1-1; D unclear. Trimming left V 5 bases short and J 1 base short, with 8 bases between. The CDR3 is made up of 13 amino acids. Germline CDR1 is MNHEY and CDR2 is SVGAGI. The CDR3 spells CASSIYRNTEAFF. CDR3 DNA: TGTGCCAGCAGTATCTACAGGAACACTGAAGCTTTCTTT.

This chain joins TRBV18 and TRBJ2-7; tentative D call: TRBD1 (5 bases). V was shortened by 6 bases and J by 6 bases, with 15 bases between the two germline ends. The CDR3 sequence is 13 residues long. Germline V gene sequence: CDR1 KGHSH, CDR2 LQKENI. The CDR3 sequence: CASSPVLGREQYF. CDR3 coding DNA: TGTGCCAGCTCCCCAGTGTTGGGGCGCGAGCAGTACTTC. The full variable domain, completed using reference TRBV18 and TRBJ2-7, is NAGVMQNPRHLVRRRGQEARLRCSPMKGHSHVYWYRQLPEEGLKFMVYLQKENIIDESGMPKERFSAEFPKEGPSILRIQQVVRGDSAAYFCASSPVLGREQYFGPGTRLTVT.

The genes are TRBV14 and TRBJ2-5, with D perhaps TRBD1 (6 bases). V shed 6 bases and J shed 2 bases, with 16 bases lying between them. Germline loops: CDR1 SGHDN, CDR2 FVKESK. The CDR3 consists of 15 residues. The CDR3 DNA is TGTGCCAGCAGTCACACTGTGGGGGCTCAAGAGACCCAGTACTTC. Translation gives CASSHTVGAQETQYF.

The chain couples TRBV7-3 to TRBJ2-3; D not resolved. The CDR3 spans 13 residues. Per germline, CDR1 SGHTA and CDR2 FQGTGA. Trimming stripped 2 bases from V and 6 bases from J, with 9 bases between. For the CDR3, the DNA is TGTGCCAGCAGCTTATTACCCTACGATACGCAGTATTTT. Translating it yields CASSLLPYDTQYF.

The CDR3 protein is CASSNIQGWNTGELFF. The CDR3 bases are TGCGCCAGCAGCAACATACAGGGCTGGAACACCGGGGAGCTGTTTTTT. This rearrangement joins TRBV4-1 to TRBJ2-2, with D perhaps matching TRBD1 (6 bases). Germline V CDR1 and CDR2: MGHRA, YSYEKL. The CDR3 is 16 amino acids. V lost 5 bases, J lost 1 base, and 14 bases lay in between.

The J gene is TRBJ2-2, the V gene TRBV7-2; no clear D gene. V dropped 2 bases and J dropped 1 base, with 11 bases sitting between them. The CDR3 totals 16 residues. Germline V gene sequence: CDR1 SGHTA, CDR2 FQGNSA. CDR3 amino acids: CASSLNLVRNTGELFF. CDR3 DNA sequence: TGTGCCAGCAGCTTAAATCTGGTGAGGAACACCGGGGAGCTGTTTTTT.

The gene calls are TRBV4-3 and TRBJ2-5; D not resolved. The J call is in doubt because the DNA end fits TRBJ2-7 better. Germline V CDR1 and CDR2: LGHNA, YSLEER. This CDR3 comprises 14 residues. CDR3 loop: CASSQDARLYEQYF. The CDR3, as DNA: TGCGCCAGCAGCCAAGACGCGCGCCTCTACGAGCAGTACTTC.